The entry below describes one TCR beta chain. With 0 bases removed from V and 3 bases from J, the gap between germline ends came to 9 bases. Germline V gene sequence: CDR1 ENHRY, CDR2 SYGVKD. This CDR3 is 15 amino acids long. Assay: immunoSEQ multiplex PCR; the TCRdb copy retains only in-frame clones and omits some. The sample records around 150,000 clones, 82% being singletons. The sample is drawn from a study of cytomegalovirus exposure and HLA in healthy donors. This clonotype was obtained from a man between 25 and 39 years old in good health and CMV-seropositive. The V call is TRBV10-3, the J call TRBJ1-5; D is perhaps TRBD1 (5 bases). Sequenced input: PBMCs. The CDR3 reads CAISESGLSNQPQHF. As DNA, the CDR3 is TGTGCCATCAGTGAGTCGGGACTTTCCAATCAGCCCCAGCATTTT.